A single sample is the source of the 30 T cell receptor beta chains below, sequenced in a study of beta chain features in type 1 diabetes. The entirety of the isolated RNA underwent reverse transcription, so expressed TCRB transcripts were sequenced. Clones were sequenced by immunoSEQ multiplex PCR, and TCRdb holds only the in-frame ones, with some missing. Seen here are 620,000 or so clones, about 16% observed once, and the top ten hold approximately 0.087%. The sample was naive CD4+ T cells from blood. All receptors come from a man between 18 and 29 years old in good health.

V is TRBV5-1 and J is TRBJ2-1; 7 bases align to TRBD1. This CDR3 comprises 16 residues. Looked up from germline, CDR1 is SGHRS and CDR2 is YFSETQ. Germline trimming cut 0 bases from V and 5 bases from J; bases unmatched to any gene: 8. The CDR3 spells CASSLDRDRPNNEQFF. The CDR3 bases are TGCGCCAGCAGCTTGGATCGGGACAGACCAAACAATGAGCAGTTCTTC.

This clone has more than one count but fewer than ten. The J gene is TRBJ1-2, the V gene TRBV6-5, with 7 bases aligning to TRBD1. V shed 2 bases, J shed 3 bases, and the junction held 6 bases outside the gene matches. Germline CDR1 and CDR2: MNHEY and SVGAGI. CDR3 size: 15 residues. Here the CDR3 reads CASSYAPQGDYGYTF. CDR3 bases: TGTGCCAGCAGTTACGCGCCCCAGGGGGACTATGGCTACACCTTC.

This clone was counted only a few times. The chain combines TRBV27 with TRBJ2-2, with TRBD2 matching 7 bases. Germline V lookup: CDR1 MNHEY, CDR2 SMNVEV (reference sequence). The CDR3 is 17 residues long. J was trimmed by 1 base and V by 5 bases; bases with no gene match: 10. The CDR3 coding sequence is TGTGCCAGCAGTCGAAGATGGCTAGCGGAGAACACCGGGGAGCTGTTTTTT. Protein product: CASSRRWLAENTGELFF.

This clone was seen a handful of times. The rearrangement uses TRBV4-3 and TRBJ2-2; unclear D gene. Trimming stripped 2 bases from V and 9 bases from J, with 13 bases between. The CDR3 is made up of 14 amino acids. Germline CDR1 reads LGHNA; CDR2 reads YSLEER. The CDR3, as DNA: TGCGCCAGCAGCCAACCGGACGGCCGGCGGGAGCTGTTTTTT. Its translation: CASSQPDGRRELFF.

The sample holds many counts of this clone. J is TRBJ2-1 and V is TRBV13; D is unclear. V lost 2 bases, J lost 4 bases, and 12 bases lay in between. Germline loops: CDR1 PRHDT, CDR2 FYEKMQ (reference sequence). The CDR3 consists of 15 residues. CDR3 amino acids: CASSLWTAAYNEQFF. CDR3 nucleotide sequence: TGTGCCAGCAGCTTATGGACGGCAGCATACAATGAGCAGTTCTTC.

The chain has TRBV25-1 and TRBJ1-1, with TRBD1 matching over 7 bases. Unmatched junction bases numbered 2, after V lost 1 base and J lost 0 bases. Germline V lookup: CDR1 MGHDK, CDR2 SYGVNS. The CDR3 extends over 15 amino acids. CDR3 coding DNA: TGTGCCAGCAGTGAATCAAGGGGGCTGAACACTGAAGCTTTCTTT. Amino acids: CASSESRGLNTEAFF.

This chain connects TRBV6-5 to TRBJ2-7; weak D call: TRBD1 (6 bases). V was shortened by 9 bases and J by 6 bases, with 12 bases between the two germline ends. This CDR3 is 11 amino acids long. Germline CDR1 and CDR2: MNHEY and SVGAGI. The CDR3 sequence is CASYKGGEQYF. Here the CDR3 DNA reads TGTGCCAGTTATAAAGGGGGCGAGCAGTACTTC.

The chain is built from TRBV5-5 and TRBJ2-1; 8 bases are a match to TRBD1. This CDR3 spans 15 amino acids. The V and J ends lost 3 bases and 2 bases, in that order; junction bases with no gene match: 4. Germline values: CDR1 SGHKS, CDR2 YYEKEE (reference sequence). The CDR3 coding sequence is TGTGCCAGCAGCTCGGACAGGGTTACCTACAATGAGCAGTTCTTC. This encodes CASSSDRVTYNEQFF.

This chain joins TRBV28 and TRBJ2-7; D is unclear. The CDR3 runs to 12 residues. The ends were cut back, 1 base at V and 8 bases at J, with 9 bases in the middle. Looked up from germline, CDR1 is MDHEN and CDR2 is SYDVKM. CDR3 loop: CASSLSPGQQYF. The CDR3 DNA sequence: TGTGCCAGCAGTTTATCCCCTGGCCAGCAGTACTTC.

Note on this clone: Other DNA sequences in the sample encode the same CDR3. This sequence joins TRBV9 and TRBJ1-1, with 8 bases identical to TRBD1. J lost 1 base, V lost 2 bases, and 1 base had no gene match. The CDR3 length is 14 residues. The germline gives CDR1 SGDLS, CDR2 YYNGEE. DNA of the CDR3: TGTGCCAGCAGCGTCGGACAGGGGAACACTGAAGCTTTCTTT. It specifies CASSVGQGNTEAFF.

This clone was counted between two and nine times. This chain connects TRBV29-1 to TRBJ2-2; D possibly corresponds to TRBD1 (6 bases). The CDR3 is 15 residues long. Trimming cost V 7 bases and J 0 bases, with 15 bases left between them. The germline V gene has CDR1 SQVTM and CDR2 ANQGSEA. This CDR3 reads CSALHRVSNTGELFF. The CDR3 nucleotides read TGCAGCGCCCTCCACAGGGTTTCGAACACCGGGGAGCTGTTTTTT.

Comment on this clone: The sample contains more than one DNA sequence encoding this CDR3. The chain's CDR3 is CASSDARGDPGEFF. CDR3 DNA sequence: TGTGCCAGCAGTGATGCGCGGGGTGACCCTGGGGAGTTCTTC. This chain links TRBV25-1 with TRBJ2-1; maybe TRBD2 (6 bases). CDR1 and CDR2 (germline): MGHDK, SYGVNS. The CDR3 is made up of 14 amino acids. V dropped 3 bases and J dropped 14 bases, with 20 bases sitting between them.

This clone was counted a few times. J is TRBJ2-5 and V is TRBV29-1, with TRBD2 matching over 9 bases. The CDR3 is 14 residues long. Germline V gives CDR1 SQVTM, CDR2 ANQGSEA. Germline trimming cut 7 bases from V and 4 bases from J; bases unmatched to any gene: 10. CDR3 nucleotides: TGCAGCGCCTGGCCCCGGACTAGCGCAGAGACCCAGTACTTC. Translated, it gives CSAWPRTSAETQYF.

V gene TRBV14 combines with J gene TRBJ2-1; no reliable D call. The length of the CDR3 is 14 residues. CDR1 is SGHDN, CDR2 FVKESK, per germline. V was shortened by 2 bases and J by 4 bases, with 9 bases between the two germline ends. CDR3 protein: CASSQQLSYNEQFF. CDR3 DNA sequence: TGTGCCAGCAGCCAACAACTTTCTTACAATGAGCAGTTCTTC.

The chain couples TRBV11-2 to TRBJ2-2, with no clear D. The CDR3 sequence is 13 residues long. Per the germline V gene, CDR1 is SGHAT and CDR2 is FQNNGV. Trimming stripped 0 bases from V and 5 bases from J, with 4 bases between. CDR3 loop: CASSLEGTGELFF. The CDR3 DNA follows: TGTGCCAGCAGCTTAGAGGGAACCGGGGAGCTGTTTTTT.

Only a few counts were recorded for this clone. This chain's CDR3 is CASSLTYMTGELFF. CDR3 sequence (DNA): TGTGCCAGCAGCTTAACATATATGACCGGGGAGCTGTTTTTT. J is TRBJ2-2 and V is TRBV7-3; D uncertain. The CDR3 runs to 14 residues. The V gene lost 0 bases and the J gene lost 5 bases, with 7 bases spanning the gap. CDR1 is SGHTA, CDR2 FQGTGA, per germline.

Only a few counts were recorded for this clone. CDR3 nucleotides: TGTGCCAGCAGATGGGGACAGGGAGGCTACAATGAGCAGTTCTTC. It yields the protein CASRWGQGGYNEQFF. The chain couples TRBV7-9 to TRBJ2-1; TRBD1 matches at 9 bases. CDR3 length: 15 amino acids. Germline V CDR1 and CDR2: SEHNR, FQNEAQ (reference sequence). Trimming cost V 6 bases and J 3 bases; bases outside gene matches: 6.

The V and J genes are TRBV28 and TRBJ1-2; D gene ambiguous. This CDR3 region has 13 residues. V was clipped by 7 bases and J by 1 base, with 10 bases between them. CDR1 is MDHEN and CDR2 is SYDVKM in the germline V gene. The DNA of the CDR3 is TGTGCCAGCATAACTTTAAATAACTATGGCTACACCTTC. It codes for CASITLNNYGYTF.

This clone was observed a few times. The chain employs TRBV6-6 and TRBJ1-2; TRBD1 matches at 9 bases. CDR1 is MNHNY, CDR2 SVGAGI, per germline (reference sequence). The junction had 13 bases not matched to a gene; V was cut back by 7 bases and J by 4 bases. The CDR3 covers 16 residues. The CDR3 DNA reads TGTGCCAGCACCAATTCCCGGACAGGGGAGGGCTATGGCTACACCTTC. Protein product: CASTNSRTGEGYGYTF.

This sequence joins TRBV28 and TRBJ2-7, with D possibly matching TRBD1 (6 bases). V was cut by 5 bases and J by 7 bases, with 12 bases left in between. This CDR3 comprises 12 residues. Germline V CDR1 and CDR2: MDHEN, SYDVKM. CDR3 protein: CASSPRTAEQYF. CDR3 DNA sequence: TGTGCCAGCAGTCCCCGGACAGCTGAGCAGTACTTC.

CDR3 nucleotides: TGTGCCAGTAGTATAGTACGGCAGATCATCGGGGAGCTGTTTTTT. Encoded protein: CASSIVRQIIGELFF. The chain joins TRBV19 to TRBJ2-2; D is ambiguous. The CDR3 extends over 15 amino acids. The V end was cut by 1 base, the J end by 7 bases, with 13 bases between. Per germline, CDR1 LNHDA and CDR2 SQIVND (reference sequence).

V gene TRBV5-1 combines with J gene TRBJ2-2; D may be TRBD2 (5 bases). In germline, CDR1 is SGHRS, CDR2 YFSETQ. The CDR3 extends over 14 amino acids. V dropped 0 bases and J dropped 7 bases, with 10 bases sitting between them. The CDR3 DNA sequence: TGCGCCAGCAGCTTGGCGAGGGTCGTCGGGGAGCTGTTTTTT. Protein sequence: CASSLARVVGELFF.

This clone was seen a handful of times. This sequence joins TRBV25-1 and TRBJ1-2; possibly TRBD1 for D (5 bases). The V and J ends lost 6 bases and 5 bases respectively, with 13 bases between them. The germline CDR1 and CDR2 sequences are MGHDK and SYGVNS. This CDR3 is 13 amino acids long. CDR3 residues: CASRGTSWYGYTF. For the CDR3, the DNA is TGTGCCAGCAGAGGGACTTCATGGTATGGCTACACCTTC.

This clone was seen a handful of times. V usage is TRBV4-3 and J usage is TRBJ2-1; 7 nucleotides line up with TRBD2. The germline CDR1 and CDR2 sequences are LGHNA and YSLEER. CDR3 length: 16 residues. V shed 1 base and J 4 bases; nucleotides not matched to a gene: 7. CDR3 in DNA: TGCGCCAGCAGCCAAGCGGGGACTACGTTTTACAATGAGCAGTTCTTC. This encodes CASSQAGTTFYNEQFF.

The rearrangement uses TRBV19 and TRBJ2-5; possible D gene TRBD1, 6 bases. Trimming pared 3 bases from V and 5 bases from J, leaving 16 bases between. The CDR3 runs 15 residues. Germline CDR1 LNHDA, CDR2 SQIVND (reference sequence). The chain's CDR3 is CASSIAGQSWETQYF. The CDR3 nucleotides are TGTGCCAGTAGTATCGCTGGACAGTCGTGGGAGACCCAGTACTTC.

The gene calls are TRBV14 and TRBJ2-7; 7 bases agree with TRBD1. V lost 6 bases to trimming and J lost 7 bases; unmatched junction nucleotides: 15. The CDR3 covers 15 residues. The germline V gene encodes CDR1 SGHDN and CDR2 FVKESK. The CDR3 spells CASSHNTGVHKEQYF. The CDR3 coding sequence is TGTGCCAGCAGTCATAATACAGGGGTACATAAAGAGCAGTACTTC.

The chain carries TRBV14 and TRBJ1-2; D call uncertain. This CDR3 has 13 amino acids. Germline V gene data show CDR1 as SGHDN and CDR2 as FVKESK. V lost 6 bases and J 2 bases, leaving 10 bases between the germline ends. The CDR3 DNA is TGTGCCAGCAGTCGGACTGAAAACTATGGCTACACCTTC. As protein: CASSRTENYGYTF.

This clone was counted between two and nine times. The chain carries TRBV28 and TRBJ1-3, with no clear D. In germline, CDR1 is MDHEN, CDR2 SYDVKM. The ends were cut back, 5 bases at V and 0 bases at J, with 20 bases in the middle. The CDR3 contains 18 residues. The DNA for the CDR3 is TGTGCCAGCAGTACAACCCTCGGTGAGGGATTCTCTGGAAACACCATATATTTT. Protein product: CASSTTLGEGFSGNTIYF.

CDR3 sequence: CASSNSRAPTQEYF. The CDR3, as DNA: TGTGCCAGCAGTAACTCCCGGGCCCCTACTCAAGAGTACTTC. V and J are TRBV6-1 and TRBJ2-7, with D hard to call. This CDR3 comprises 14 residues. Trimming left V 5 bases short and J 11 bases short, with 22 bases between. CDR1 is MNHNS, CDR2 SASEGT, per germline.

This clone was found a few times. The chain couples TRBV25-1 to TRBJ1-1; D is unresolved. Germline CDR1 reads MGHDK; CDR2 reads SYGVNS. The germline V and J ends were trimmed by 1 base and 4 bases, with 13 bases remaining between them. The CDR3 has 15 amino acids. The CDR3, as DNA: TGTGCCAGCAGTGAATCTTCGGGGTTTACCACTGAAGCTTTCTTT. Translation gives CASSESSGFTTEAFF.